This T cell receptor (delta chain) was sequenced in a study of γδ T cells in repeated Plasmodium falciparum infection (dated by TCRdb to the early 2020s). Regarding the research as a whole: The natural-infection arm enrolled Malian children exposed to intense seasonal malaria transmission and compared the Malian children with Australian children matched for age and gender. Malian gammadelta TCR repertoires were analysed cross-sectionally during no-transmission periods and were analysed longitudinally across acute febrile malaria episodes. Four controlled human malaria infections were administered to roughly 5 malaria-naive U.S. adults over about 630 days by bites from P. falciparum NF54-infected Anopheles stephensi mosquitoes. The study looked at how repeated Plasmodium falciparum infection shapes the human gammadelta T cell repertoire, using both natural infection in Mali and controlled human malaria infection. Samples from controlled-infection subjects were taken at baseline, right before selected infections, and 21 days after each infection.

The library relied on multiplex PCR. Sequencer: Illumina MiSeq. From each sorted gammadelta T cell sample, both TCR gamma (TRG) and TCR delta (TRD) chains were sequenced. In the source study's methods: Clonotype tree plots, accumulated frequency of the top 20 clonotypes, diversity index (DI) and D75 metrics were included in the repertoire analyses. TCRdb called clones afresh from the public reads with CATT; identical DNA rows were later merged. TCRdb, not the original authors, processed these V and J calls. This sample comprises around 50,000 delta-chain clones, around 1.7% of them detected only once. The top ten constitute approximately 16% of the sample. The CDR3 starts with the cysteine, ends with the phenylalanine, and has 15 residues. Left in the record is the CDR3 DNA by itself, 45 bases read in frame from the first base. CDR1 is given as TSWWSYY and CDR2 as QGS, both from the germline V gene. V is shortened by 4 bases, J by 0 bases, and the region joining them spans 12 bases.

Broad study findings and their caveats: Vgamma9/Vdelta2+ TCR repertoires showed a highly stable polyclonal repertoire over time and infection, with many inter-individual overlapping TCRgamma sequences. Repeated controlled infections appeared to drive waves of new clonotype selection in Vdelta2-negative, largely Vdelta1+, gammadelta TCR repertoires. Analysis of inter-individual variability in gammadelta T cell responses was limited by the small size of the controlled-infection cohort. The Malian cohort came from a small rural village of predominantly one ethnic group, limiting generalizability. Compared with the repertoires of Australian children, the Vdelta2-negative gammadelta TCR repertoires of Malian children appeared more clonally expanded, less diverse and less shared.

This clone was detected ten times or more. Its antigen remains unidentified. Base qualities are not provided; no much larger clone lies one nucleotide away. For bulk TCR repertoire analysis, Vgamma9/Vdelta2+ and Vdelta2-negative gammadelta T cell populations were flow-sorted out of peripheral blood mononuclear cells. The clonotype comes from a pool of human donors (malaria-infected and uninfected, not separated). The chain was built from TRDV1 and TRDJ1; the D gene cannot be resolved reliably. Sequencing input: gamma-delta T cells from blood. The DNA is TGTGCTCTTGGGGGGACCGTGCCGTACACCGATAAACTCATCTTT. Translated, it reads CALGGTVPYTDKLIF.